A single sample is the source of the 9 T cell receptor beta chains below, sequenced in a study of cytomegalovirus exposure and HLA in healthy donors. The primer mix had 60 Vbeta and 13 Jbeta primers. TCRdb keeps only in-frame clones here, not all; method: immunoSEQ multiplex PCR. The table records some 87,000 clones, around 81% of them present only once. The sample comprised PBMCs. The receptors derive from a man between 18 and 35 years old in good health and CMV-seropositive.

The J gene is TRBJ2-1, the V gene TRBV21-1; the tabulated D call, TRBD2, remains unverified against the DNA. TRBV21-1 is labeled a pseudogene. This CDR3 is 14 amino acids long. The CDR3 loop is CASRLAGADNEQFF. The CDR3, as DNA: TGTGCCAGCAGACTAGCGGGAGCCGACAATGAGCAGTTCTTC.

This clone was observed a few times. The chain uses TRBV7-2 and TRBJ1-5, with D hard to call. This CDR3 region has 12 residues. V shed 5 bases and J shed 3 bases, with 5 bases lying between them. Germline V gene data show CDR1 as SGHTA and CDR2 as FQGNSA. CDR3 protein: CASSLYNQPQHF. The CDR3 bases are TGTGCCAGCAGCCTCTACAATCAGCCCCAGCATTTT.

The chain joins TRBV15 to TRBJ1-5; D not resolved. This CDR3 has 13 residues. Germline V lookup: CDR1 LNHNV, CDR2 YYDKDF (reference sequence). V shed 1 base and J shed 6 bases, with 7 bases lying between them. The DNA for the CDR3 is TGTGCCACCAGCAGAGGTGGAGTTCAGCCCCAGCATTTT. Translating gives CATSRGGVQPQHF.

V gene TRBV25-1 combines with J gene TRBJ2-1, with D unresolved. This CDR3 is built from 15 residues. Trimming shortened V by 6 bases and J by 6 bases, and 18 bases separated the two germline ends. CDR1 is MGHDK, CDR2 SYGVNS, per germline. CDR3 in amino acids: CASSPPQSWANEQFF. CDR3 DNA: TGTGCCAGCAGCCCTCCCCAAAGCTGGGCCAATGAGCAGTTCTTC.

The chain has TRBV28 and TRBJ2-7; 7 bases map to TRBD1. The CDR3 sequence is 12 residues long. Germline V CDR1 and CDR2: MDHEN, SYDVKM. V dropped 8 bases and J dropped 6; count of bases not matched to a gene: 7. The CDR3 DNA reads as TGTGCCAGCCAGGGGGTTTTGGGCGAGCAGTACTTC. Amino acids: CASQGVLGEQYF.

This chain uses TRBV28 with TRBJ2-1; 8 positions agree with TRBD1. Trimming removed 6 bases from V and 2 bases from J; junction bases left unmatched: 6. This CDR3 has 15 residues. The germline V gene encodes CDR1 MDHEN and CDR2 SYDVKM. This CDR3 is CASRDRVSAYNEQFF. DNA of the CDR3: TGTGCCAGCAGGGACAGGGTGTCGGCCTACAATGAGCAGTTCTTC. Full variable domain (missing parts from reference TRBV28 and TRBJ2-1): DVKVTQSSRYLVKRTGEKVFLECVQDMDHENMFWYRQDPGLGLRLIYFSYDVKMKEKGDIPEGYSVSREKKERFSLILESASTNQTSMYLCASRDRVSAYNEQFFGPGTRLTVL.

A few counts support this clone. V gene TRBV2 combines with J gene TRBJ2-4; a possible D gene is TRBD2 (5 bases). V was shortened by 3 bases and J by 3 bases, with 15 bases between the two germline ends. Germline values: CDR1 SNHLY, CDR2 FYNNEI. This CDR3 region has 16 residues. The CDR3 nucleotides read TGTGCCAGCAGTGAGGCGATAGGAGGTGACAAAAACATTCAGTACTTC. As protein: CASSEAIGGDKNIQYF.

The V call is TRBV2, the J call TRBJ1-5; D not certain. Germline V gene sequence: CDR1 SNHLY, CDR2 FYNNEI. Trimming removed 6 bases from V and 1 base from J, with 13 bases in between. This CDR3 is built from 15 residues. DNA of the CDR3: TGTGCCAGCAGGGGAGGCTCAAGGAGCAATCAGCCCCAGCATTTT. It codes for CASRGGSRSNQPQHF. Combining the CDR3 with reference TRBV2 and TRBJ1-5 gives the whole variable domain EPEVTQTPSHQVTQMGQEVILRCVPISNHLYFYWYRQILGQKVEFLVSFYNNEISEKSEIFDDQFSVERPDGSNFTLKIRSTKLEDSAMYFCASRGGSRSNQPQHFGDGTRLSIL.

J is TRBJ2-5 and V is TRBV23-1; 8 bases fit TRBD1. TRBV23-1 is assigned to the ORF class and has an uncertain function. The CDR3 covers 15 residues. With V trimmed by 4 bases and J by 4 bases, 8 bases remained unmatched. The DNA of the CDR3 is TGCGCCAGCAGTCGGAGGACAGGGATGTTAGAGACCCAGTACTTC. It codes for CASSRRTGMLETQYF.